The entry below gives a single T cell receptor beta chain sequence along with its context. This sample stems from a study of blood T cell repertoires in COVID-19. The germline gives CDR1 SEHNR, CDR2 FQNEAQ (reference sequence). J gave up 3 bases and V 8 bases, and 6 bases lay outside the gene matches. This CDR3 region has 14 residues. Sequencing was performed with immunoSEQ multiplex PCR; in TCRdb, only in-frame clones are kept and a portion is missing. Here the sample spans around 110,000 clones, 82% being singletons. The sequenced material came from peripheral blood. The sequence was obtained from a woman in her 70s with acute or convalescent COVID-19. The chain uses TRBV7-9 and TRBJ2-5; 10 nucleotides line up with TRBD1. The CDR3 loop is CASLGGTGEETQYF. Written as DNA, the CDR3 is TGTGCCAGCTTGGGGGGGACAGGGGAAGAGACCCAGTACTTC.